The text below deals with one T cell receptor (beta chain). The germline CDR1 and CDR2 sequences are KGHSH and LQKENI. The V end was cut by 3 bases, the J end by 2 bases, with 4 bases between. The CDR3 runs 12 residues. This sample was taken from a study of blood T cell repertoires in COVID-19. Original data processing: Estimation of nucleated cell counts relied on the amplification of reference gene primers. Data came from immunoSEQ multiplex PCR; TCRdb stores just in-frame clones and leaves some out. The V and J calls and clone size come from that table; D and trimming were worked out from the DNA. The table has 95,000 or so clones, 81% seen once.

This chain connects TRBV18 to TRBJ2-5; D gene ambiguous. The specimen sequenced was peripheral blood. This clonotype was obtained from a man at least 80 years old with active or convalescent COVID-19. The CDR3: CASSPVQETQYF. In nucleotides, the CDR3 is TGTGCCAGCTCACCCGTGCAAGAGACCCAGTACTTC. The variable domain in full, completed from reference TRBV18 and TRBJ2-5, reads NAGVMQNPRHLVRRRGQEARLRCSPMKGHSHVYWYRQLPEEGLKFMVYLQKENIIDESGMPKERFSAEFPKEGPSILRIQQVVRGDSAAYFCASSPVQETQYFGPGTRLLVL.